The sequence of this T cell receptor (beta chain) was determined in a study of human T cells and chemical hapten exposure (dated by TCRdb to about 2021). For the wider study: For sensitization, 2% DPC in acetone was applied to a roughly 2 cm by roughly 2 cm area of upper inner arm skin. Throughout the approximately 26-week study period, patients were also given weekly therapeutic DPC doses on the scalp. Patch tests used Finn chambers with 0.01% DPC on the upper back, scored after 6 days by International Contact Dermatitis Research Group standards. Most of the patients in the cohort were female, and the cohort covered alopecia areata with under or over 50% scalp involvement, alopecia totalis and alopecia universalis. The libraries were sequenced as a pool, and the TCR yield per sample differed mostly because of small variations in library volumes within the pool. In alopecia patients, the study followed how the peripheral blood TCR repertoire changed in vivo over primary and secondary sensitization to diphenylcyclopropenone (DPC), a hapten. Patient blood was sampled pre-sensitization (week 0) and at 2, 6 and about 24 weeks after DPC sensitization. About 30 alopecia patients provided blood for TCR sequencing at one to four time points (pre-sensitization, 2, 6 and 24 weeks). Both TCR alpha and TCR beta chains were sequenced from each blood RNA sample.

The time point label corresponds to: patch test 2, 6 weeks after DPC sensitization. The meaning of the sample's treatment or condition label: therapeutic diphenylcyclopropenone sensitization with weekly scalp DPC. Total RNA was extracted from unfractionated whole blood that had been collected in Tempus Blood RNA tubes. Blood at each patch-test visit was drawn before the patch test was applied. Eligible patients were aged 18 to 70, diagnosed with alopecia, deemed suitable for DPC therapy, and excluded if pregnant. Libraries were prepared through RACE. Data came from a NextSeq 500. During library preparation, unique molecular identifiers were attached to individual cDNA molecules so that TCRs could be counted quantitatively and reproducibly. Concerning the study's data processing: The median number of TCRs per sample was roughly 100,000, ranging from roughly 20,000 to 700,000. V, J and CDR3 annotation of the TCR reads was carried out using the Decombinator software suite. To make PS versus PT1 abundance plots, every sample was subsampled to the same number of TCRs (28,000). Expanded TCRs were defined as absent before sensitization and observed at least eight times at the 2-week time point. In TCRdb, the public reads were trimmed at Q25 with fastp and aligned with MiXCR, with productive beta chains retained. CDR3 protein sequences are deduplicated, and each keeps its most common genes and DNA. V and J calls and clone size were set by TCRdb, not the authors. Across this sample there are 35,000 to 45,000 distinct CDR3 sequences, with 9.5% to 10% seen only once. 13% to 15% of the sample is in the top ten clones.

V and J lose 7 bases and 4 bases, and a span of 5 bases separates them. CDR3 length: 11 amino acids, cysteine to phenylalanine. The CDR3 DNA has 33 bases and is translated from base 1. There are many counts of this clonotype. Its antigen target is currently unknown. No much larger clone is present one base from it, and per-base qualities are unavailable. The investigation overall reported the following: The number of PT1 expanded TCRs positively correlated with patch test score, significant at thresholds 8, 16 and 32 but not 4. Compared with pre-sensitization or healthy control sets, expanded TCRs formed significantly more large CDR3 similarity clusters, which is consistent with antigen-driven responses. DPC sensitization did not change how many TCRs were above 1 in 1000 frequency, and no evidence was found of alterations in global repertoire structure. After repeated subsampling, the strength of the expansion versus patch-test correlation and the threshold at which it became significant changed. Alopecia, a presumed autoimmune disease, was present in all patients, so the immune response of the patients might differ from that of healthy individuals.

The clonotype originates from a woman aged 25-40 years with alopecia areata. Some clones in this sample may be carry-over from other donors' samples. The sequencing used whole blood, collected in connection with sensitization to the hapten diphenylcyclopropenone (DPC). The sequence is built from TRBV12-3 or TRBV12-4 and TRBJ1-3; the D gene is not confidently resolved. The DNA sequence follows: TGTGCCAGCACGGCGGGAAACACCATATATTTT. Its amino acids are CASTAGNTIYF.